The present T cell receptor beta chain was sequenced within a study of blood T cell repertoires in COVID-19. Profiling relied on immunoSEQ multiplex PCR, and the TCRdb table lists in-frame clones only, not all of them. The table includes roughly 360,000 clones, approximately 87% detected once. Sequences were obtained from PBMCs or T cells enriched from blood (not recorded which). The sequence was collected from a man aged 25 to 40 who had recovered from COVID-19.

The CDR3 sequence: CASSLGGGRNTDTQYF. CDR3 nucleotide sequence: TGTGCCAGCAGCTTGGGCGGAGGGAGAAACACAGATACGCAGTATTTT. V gene TRBV5-4 combines with J gene TRBJ2-3, with D possibly TRBD2 on 6 matching bases. In germline, CDR1 is SGHNT, CDR2 YYREEE (reference sequence). The CDR3 consists of 16 residues. V dropped 0 bases and J dropped 2 bases, with 13 bases sitting between them.